The rows below give T cell receptor beta chains drawn from one sample of a study of blood T cell repertoires in COVID-19. Sequencing was performed with immunoSEQ multiplex PCR; in TCRdb, only in-frame clones are kept and a portion is missing. The data hold roughly 90,000 clones, with over 80% observed a single time. The sample was peripheral blood. The receptors here all came from a man in his fifties or sixties with acute or convalescent COVID-19. Each CDR3 is given with its conserved first and last residue. A D gene is named only where the DNA matches it firmly. The size field is filled for only some rows; it gives once, few, many or a size class.

V gene	J gene	D gene	clone size	CDR3 protein	CDR3 DNA
TRBV4-3	TRBJ2-1	TRBD2	once	CASSQEMASGPYEQFF	TGCGCCAGCAGCCAAGAGATGGCTAGCGGCCCGTATGAGCAGTTCTTC
TRBV2	TRBJ1-3	.	.	CASRIRQDSGNTIYF	TGTGCCAGCAGGATACGACAGGACTCTGGAAACACCATATATTTT
TRBV9	TRBJ1-1	.	.	CASGMGGNTEAFF	TGTGCCAGCGGGATGGGGGGAAACACTGAAGCTTTCTTT
TRBV7-9	TRBJ2-7	TRBD1	.	CASSLDGTVNEQYF	TGTGCCAGCAGCCTCGACGGGACAGTGAACGAGCAGTACTTC
TRBV7-2	TRBJ1-2	.	.	CASSSGGSGFHGYTF	TGTGCCAGCAGCTCGGGAGGGTCGGGGTTTCATGGCTACACCTTC
TRBV6-1	TRBJ2-2	TRBD1	once	CASSALTGGAGYTGELFF	TGTGCCAGCAGTGCGCTCACAGGGGGCGCGGGTTACACCGGGGAGCTGTTTTTT
TRBV19	TRBJ2-6	TRBD1	.	CASAGDRASSGANVLTF	TGTGCCTCGGCAGGGGACAGGGCAAGCTCTGGGGCCAACGTCCTGACTTTC
TRBV27	TRBJ1-6	.	.	CAAGRANSPLHF	TGTGCCGCCGGGCGGGCTAATTCACCCCTCCACTTT
TRBV6-5	TRBJ2-5	TRBD1	.	CASRPQGARQETQYF	TGTGCCAGCAGACCCCAGGGGGCGAGGCAAGAGACCCAGTACTTC
TRBV28	TRBJ1-6	.	.	CASSRGGYNSPLHF	TGTGCCAGCTCCCGGGGTGGCTATAATTCACCCCTCCACTTT
TRBV11-3	TRBJ2-2	.	.	CASRKDLGYGELFF	TGTGCCAGCAGAAAAGATCTAGGATACGGGGAGCTGTTTTTT
TRBV5-6	TRBJ1-2	.	.	CASSDAGQGNYGYTF	TGTGCCAGCAGCGACGCGGGGCAGGGAAACTATGGCTACACCTTC
TRBV7-8	TRBJ1-1	.	once	CASSLLTEAYTEAFF	TGTGCCAGCAGCTTATTGACAGAAGCGTACACTGAAGCTTTCTTT
TRBV7-9	TRBJ2-1	TRBD1	once	CASSSRDSDLYNEQFF	TGTGCCAGCAGCTCACGGGACAGCGACTTATACAATGAGCAGTTCTTC
TRBV3-1/TRBV3-2	TRBJ1-5	.	once	CASSHPGTSNQPQHF	TGTGCCAGCAGCCATCCCGGGACATCAAATCAGCCCCAGCATTTT
TRBV11-2	TRBJ2-5	TRBD1	.	CASSLGPTGVETQYF	TGTGCCAGCAGCTTAGGGCCGACAGGGGTGGAGACCCAGTACTTC
TRBV12-5	TRBJ1-5	.	.	CASGLFISQDNQPQHF	TGTGCTAGTGGTTTGTTTATCTCACAGGACAATCAGCCCCAGCATTTT
TRBV7-9	TRBJ1-4	TRBD1	.	CASSPDRGNEKLFF	TGTGCCAGCAGCCCCGACAGGGGGAATGAAAAACTGTTTTTT
TRBV11-3	TRBJ2-1	TRBD1	.	CASSSGTGDNEQFF	TGTGCCAGCAGCTCCGGGACAGGTGACAATGAGCAGTTCTTC
TRBV7-2	TRBJ2-7	TRBD2	.	CASSKGLAGAYEQYF	TGTGCCAGCAGCAAGGGTCTAGCGGGGGCCTACGAGCAGTACTTC
TRBV6-2/TRBV6-3	TRBJ1-4	.	.	CASSNPRGEKLFF	TGTGCCAGCAGTAACCCCCGCGGGGAAAAACTGTTTTTT
TRBV4-2	TRBJ2-1	.	.	CASSQDGGEEQFF	TGTGCCAGCAGCCAAGATGGAGGGGAAGAGCAGTTCTTC
TRBV7-2	TRBJ1-1	.	.	CASSPRTLNTEAFF	TGTGCCAGCAGCCCCAGGACATTGAACACTGAAGCTTTCTTT
TRBV30	TRBJ1-2	.	.	CAWRLAGTGGYTF	TGTGCCTGGAGACTCGCGGGGACTGGTGGCTACACCTTC
TRBV5-4	TRBJ1-2	.	.	CASRWGQGLANYGYTF	TGTGCCAGCAGGTGGGGGCAGGGGCTAGCTAACTATGGCTACACCTTC
TRBV11-2	TRBJ2-2	.	once	CASSQVGAVETGELFF	TGTGCCAGCAGCCAAGTGGGAGCGGTGGAAACCGGGGAGCTGTTTTTT
TRBV28	TRBJ1-5	TRBD1	.	CASSSPGQGWGNQPQHF	TGTGCCAGCAGTTCCCCCGGACAGGGCTGGGGCAATCAGCCCCAGCATTTT
TRBV4-2	TRBJ2-1	TRBD2	.	CASSPTGLAMDEQFF	TGTGCCAGCAGCCCCACGGGACTAGCGATGGATGAGCAGTTCTTC
TRBV28	TRBJ2-7	.	.	CASTQAALYEQYF	TGTGCCAGCACCCAGGCCGCGCTGTACGAGCAGTACTTC
TRBV7-9	TRBJ1-4	TRBD1	.	CASSWIGTVEKLFF	TGTGCCAGCAGCTGGATTGGGACAGTCGAAAAACTGTTTTTT
TRBV20-1	TRBJ2-7	TRBD2	.	CSASRGGSDEQYF	TGCAGTGCTAGTAGGGGAGGGAGCGACGAGCAGTACTTC
TRBV7-2	TRBJ2-1	TRBD2	.	CASKGWTSVDEQFF	TGTGCCAGCAAAGGGTGGACTAGCGTCGATGAGCAGTTCTTC
TRBV5-1	TRBJ2-5	.	once	CASSLVLREETQYF	TGCGCCAGCAGCTTGGTGTTGAGGGAAGAGACCCAGTACTTC
TRBV28	TRBJ2-1	TRBD1	.	CASSTGTASYNEQFF	TGTGCCAGCAGTACGGGGACAGCCTCCTACAATGAGCAGTTCTTC
TRBV12-3/TRBV12-4	TRBJ2-5	TRBD1	.	CASSRTGQETQYF	TGTGCCAGCAGTCGGACAGGGCAGGAGACCCAGTACTTC
TRBV6-1	TRBJ2-7	TRBD1	.	CASSDLSRGLAGQYF	TGTGCCAGCAGTGATCTCTCCAGGGGGTTAGCCGGGCAGTACTTC
TRBV7-2	TRBJ2-7	TRBD2	.	CASSLAGGISYEQYF	TGTGCCAGCAGCTTAGCGGGAGGGATCTCCTACGAGCAGTACTTC
TRBV2	TRBJ2-7	TRBD1	once	CASSQFDRAGYEQYF	TGTGCCAGCAGTCAATTCGACAGGGCCGGGTACGAGCAGTACTTC
TRBV5-5	TRBJ2-7	.	few	CASSLSPRVGSYEQYF	TGTGCCAGCAGCTTGAGTCCGAGGGTCGGCTCCTACGAGCAGTACTTC
TRBV6-4	TRBJ2-1	.	once	CASSEQLRNEQFF	TGTGCCAGCAGTGAACAGTTAAGGAATGAGCAGTTCTTC
TRBV4-3	TRBJ1-2	TRBD1	.	CASSQDTGTGVLLGYGYTF	TGCGCCAGCAGCCAAGATACCGGGACAGGGGTCTTACTTGGCTATGGCTACACCTTC
TRBV2	TRBJ2-7	TRBD1	.	CASSAPTGPYEQYF	TGTGCCAGCAGTGCTCCGACAGGGCCCTACGAGCAGTACTTC
TRBV19	TRBJ1-1	TRBD1	few	CASSVLGTGGTEAFF	TGTGCCAGTAGTGTGCTCGGGACAGGGGGGACTGAAGCTTTCTTT
TRBV19	TRBJ2-7	TRBD2	.	CASSSRSGLAILADEQYF	TGTGCCAGTAGTTCTCGATCAGGACTAGCGATCCTGGCAGACGAGCAGTACTTC
TRBV27	TRBJ1-1	TRBD1	.	CASSLLFRQGARDTEAFF	TGTGCCAGCAGTTTATTATTTCGACAGGGGGCTAGGGACACTGAAGCTTTCTTT
TRBV29-1	TRBJ2-7	.	.	CSVDGQSSYEQYF	TGCAGCGTGGACGGACAGAGCTCCTACGAGCAGTACTTC
TRBV20-1	TRBJ2-5	TRBD2	.	CSASAGGIQETQYF	TGCAGTGCTAGTGCCGGGGGGATTCAAGAGACCCAGTACTTC
TRBV4-3	TRBJ2-6	.	.	CASSQETNIGANVLTF	TGCGCCAGCAGCCAAGAGACTAACATTGGGGCCAACGTCCTGACTTTC
TRBV9	TRBJ1-4	TRBD1	.	CASSPTAGQESATNEKLFF	TGTGCCAGCAGCCCCACTGCGGGACAGGAAAGTGCAACTAATGAAAAACTGTTTTTT
TRBV27	TRBJ2-7	TRBD2	.	CASSTSGRGEQYF	TGTGCCAGCAGTACTAGCGGGCGAGGGGAGCAGTACTTC
TRBV12-3/TRBV12-4	TRBJ2-5	.	few	CASSLQEWGTQYF	TGTGCCAGCAGCCTACAGGAATGGGGGACCCAGTACTTC
TRBV6-5	TRBJ2-6	.	once	CASSYSGQSGANVLTF	TGTGCCAGCAGTTATTCGGGTCAGTCTGGGGCCAACGTCCTGACTTTC
TRBV3-1/TRBV3-2	TRBJ2-5	.	.	CASSLQRGKETQYF	TGTGCCAGCAGCCTCCAAAGGGGGAAAGAGACCCAGTACTTC
TRBV20-1	TRBJ2-5	.	.	CSKGKETQYF	TGCAGTAAGGGGAAAGAGACCCAGTACTTC
TRBV18	TRBJ1-4	.	.	CASSVGTLHEKLFF	TGTGCCAGCTCCGTCGGGACACTACACGAAAAACTGTTTTTT
TRBV18	TRBJ1-5	.	once	CASSPGGEQPQHF	TGTGCCAGCTCACCTGGTGGGGAGCAGCCCCAGCATTTT
TRBV5-4	TRBJ2-2	TRBD1	few	CASSLVGQGVSGELFF	TGTGCCAGCAGCTTGGTCGGCCAGGGGGTAAGCGGGGAGCTGTTTTTT
TRBV28	TRBJ1-2	TRBD1	.	CASSETGSDYGYTF	TGTGCCAGCAGTGAGACAGGGTCTGACTATGGCTACACCTTC